The text below deals with one TCR beta chain. The antigen it binds to is not known. There are no base qualities to consult, and no much larger clone falls within one base. The record originates from a study of naive and memory T cell subsets (dated by TCRdb to the late 2010s). At the level of the whole study: In the figure summarizing the skin biopsy and whole blood samples, approximately 10 blood donors, 7 tuberculin skin test biopsies and 3 saline control biopsies were reported. Skin biopsies were taken from tuberculin skin test sites or from saline-injected control sites and were processed for RNA extraction as described before. PCR2 was typically run as a SYBR Green qPCR and stopped at a set threshold, although low-input samples could use end-point PCR of around 6 cycles instead.

Spanning cysteine to phenylalanine, the CDR3 consists of 18 amino acids. CDR3 DNA is the only sequence kept; it has 54 bases, read in frame from the first base. CDR1 SGHVS and CDR2 FQNEAQ are derived from the germline V gene. V is reduced by 4 bases and J by 0 bases, leaving a spacing of 16 bases between them. Sample treatment or condition, as interpreted from the label and publication: skin biopsy from PPD injection site in Mantoux-positive individual. The study reported a robust and sensitive protocol to amplify, sequence and analyze TCRs, based on 3' ligation of a UMI-containing oligonucleotide to TCR cDNA. In individuals with a positive Mantoux test, tuberculin skin test biopsies were taken from sites that had been injected with PPD. Total RNA was treated with RQ1 DNase, without cell sorting, prior to reverse transcription, with an input of about 1 to 1000 ng being targeted. Skin biopsy and whole blood libraries were made to test pipeline robustness in samples where T cells form a minority population.

What the authors observed across the whole study: The larger number of TCRs at tuberculin skin test sites was interpreted as T cell infiltration of a delayed type IV hypersensitivity reaction. TCR sequences were reportedly recovered from both skin biopsy types, with far more TCRs at tuberculin skin test sites. The potential sensitivity of the RNA-based method to TCR transcript changes with T cell activation and differentiation was acknowledged. Details of skin biopsy collection and RNA processing were not given in the paper but were referenced to earlier studies.

The library came from UMI-ligation and nested PCR. The ligated cDNA was amplified by four rounds of PCR, in which nested alpha and beta constant region primers were used together with the SP2 primer. For the blood and skin samples, reverse transcription of TCR RNA was done with SuperScript IV along with alpha and beta constant region primers. T4 RNA ligase 1 was used to ligate an oligonucleotide containing the Illumina SP2 primer and a UMI to the 3' end of the cDNA. The 12-nucleotide UMI was composed of two random hexamers separated by an eight-base spacer, which was included to prevent hairpin formation. TCR alpha and beta chain libraries were processed separately from the second PCR onward, with dual indexing for multiplexing. After pooling, the indexed libraries were analyzed by capillary electrophoresis and sequenced on either an Illumina MiSeq or NextSeq. PhiX DNA at about 4.5-8% was spiked into libraries to increase base diversity and improve cluster recognition. The authors' pipeline ran thus. Demultiplexor took UMIs from read 2, joined the UMIs to the TCR sequence from read 1, and separated reads according to sample indices. V and J genes and V-J junctions were identified by Decombinator, which gave every TCR a five-part identifier that included V and J deletions. Collapsinator used UMIs to correct sequencing errors and PCR amplification heterogeneity, yielding UMI-based abundance per TCR. Identifiers were converted to nucleotide sequence by CDR3Translator and translated to amino acids, and CDR3 regions were extracted on the basis of terminal motifs. Error-corrected counts of alpha and beta TCRs from blood and skin were compared after being normalized to the amount of input RNA. The public reads were quality trimmed at Q25 with fastp and then assembled into clones with MiXCR by TCRdb, keeping productive beta chains. Rows are unified per CDR3 protein, each entry keeping the most common DNA and genes. V and J calls and clone size were set by TCRdb, not the authors. The sample data list 35,000 to 40,000 distinct CDR3 sequences, and 8% to 13% of these were observed just once. The top ten hold almost 4% of the sample.

This clonotype originated in an adult in good health. Recombination joined TRBV7-8 with TRBJ2-6; D gene: possibly TRBD1, on 6 matching bases. Sample: skin, taken from a tuberculin skin test site. The CDR3 protein: CASSYVTGSYSGANVLTF. The DNA reads as follows: TGTGCCAGCAGCTACGTCACAGGGTCTTACTCTGGGGCCAACGTCCTGACTTTC.